One T cell receptor beta chain is described in this entry. Its matching antigen is unknown. The data were taken from a study of blood T cells in healthy people across ages. Through a sample-barcoded 5' primer and a J-beta primer mix, a second PCR was run for roughly 6 to 12 cycles. The authors tagged each cDNA molecule using a template-switch adaptor with 12 random nucleotides. TCRdb ran MiXCR on the 5' RACE reads and lists one entry per CDR3 protein. The sample includes about 1,500,000 distinct CDR3 sequences, about 43% of them seen just once. CDR3 length equals 16 residues. From germline, CDR1 is MDHEN and CDR2 SYDVKM. After removal of 6 bases from V and 0 bases from J, the junction contained 6 bases not matched to a gene. Broader study findings: The unknown donor CMV status may have confounded expanded clonotype changes.

This TCR came from a woman between 18 and 30 years old in good health. The V gene is TRBV28, the J gene TRBJ2-2; 8 nucleotides line up with TRBD1. Sequences were obtained from blood. CDR3 region: CASREQGDTNTGELFF. CDR3 sequence (DNA): TGTGCCAGCAGGGAACAGGGGGATACGAACACCGGGGAGCTGTTTTTT.